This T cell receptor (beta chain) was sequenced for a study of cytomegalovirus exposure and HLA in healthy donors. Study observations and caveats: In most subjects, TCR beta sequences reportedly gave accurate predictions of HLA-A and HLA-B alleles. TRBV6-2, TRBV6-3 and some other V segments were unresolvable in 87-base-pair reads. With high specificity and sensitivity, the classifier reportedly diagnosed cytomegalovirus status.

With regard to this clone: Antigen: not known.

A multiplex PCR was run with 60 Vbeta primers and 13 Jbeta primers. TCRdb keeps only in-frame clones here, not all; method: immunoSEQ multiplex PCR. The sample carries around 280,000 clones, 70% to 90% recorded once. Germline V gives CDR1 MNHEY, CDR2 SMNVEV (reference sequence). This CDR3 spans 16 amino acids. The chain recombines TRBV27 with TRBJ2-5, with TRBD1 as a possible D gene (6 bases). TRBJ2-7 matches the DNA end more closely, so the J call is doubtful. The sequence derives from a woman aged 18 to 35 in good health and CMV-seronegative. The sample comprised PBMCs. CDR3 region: CASSLSPGTPSYEQYF. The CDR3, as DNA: TGTGCCAGCAGTCTCTCACCGGGGACACCTTCTTACGAGCAGTACTTC.